The rows below give T cell receptor beta chains drawn from one sample of a study of identical twins. TCRdb analysed the 5' RACE reads with MiXCR anew, one entry per CDR3 protein. The sample records under 450,000 distinct CDR3 sequences, roughly 18% being singletons. The sequencing sample was made of naive T cells sorted from blood. Receptor source: a man in his fifties in good health. Both conserved end residues are part of each CDR3. Each record gives: V gene, D gene, clone size, J gene, CDR3 protein, CDR3 DNA. D genes are given only for firm matches. The size field is filled for only some rows; it gives once, few, many or a size class.

V gene: TRBV28; D gene: NA; clone size: few; J gene: TRBJ1-2; CDR3 protein: CASSLLQRGGGYTF; CDR3 DNA: TGTGCCAGCAGTTTATTACAAAGGGGCGGTGGCTACACCTTC
V gene: TRBV7-8; D gene: NA; clone size: NA; J gene: TRBJ2-3; CDR3 protein: CASSLGRVHKDTQYF; CDR3 DNA: TGTGCCAGCAGCTTAGGGAGGGTCCATAAGGATACGCAGTATTTT
V gene: TRBV5-1; D gene: NA; clone size: many; J gene: TRBJ1-1; CDR3 protein: CASSSTLSGNTEAFF; CDR3 DNA: TGCGCCAGCAGCTCCACCCTGTCGGGAAACACTGAAGCTTTCTTT
V gene: TRBV10-2; D gene: NA; clone size: many; J gene: TRBJ2-5; CDR3 protein: CASSEPRRPTRQETQYF; CDR3 DNA: TGCGCCAGCAGTGAGCCCAGAAGACCGACAAGACAAGAGACCCAGTACTTC
V gene: TRBV5-1; D gene: TRBD1; clone size: few; J gene: TRBJ1-1; CDR3 protein: CASSSDRDGTEAFF; CDR3 DNA: TGCGCCAGCAGCTCGGACAGGGACGGCACTGAAGCTTTCTTT
V gene: TRBV6-2/TRBV6-3; D gene: NA; clone size: few; J gene: TRBJ1-1; CDR3 protein: CASSYSGRTEAFF; CDR3 DNA: TGTGCCAGCAGTTATTCGGGGCGCACTGAAGCTTTCTTT
V gene: TRBV6-5; D gene: NA; clone size: many; J gene: TRBJ2-7; CDR3 protein: CASSYGVGPGYEQYF; CDR3 DNA: TGTGCCAGCAGTTACGGGGTCGGCCCCGGATACGAGCAGTACTTC
V gene: TRBV20-1; D gene: NA; clone size: few; J gene: TRBJ2-7; CDR3 protein: CSARDRGAVLYEQYF; CDR3 DNA: TGCAGTGCTAGAGATAGGGGTGCCGTCCTCTACGAGCAGTACTTC
V gene: TRBV7-9; D gene: NA; clone size: many; J gene: TRBJ2-1; CDR3 protein: CASSLGQGSYDEQFF; CDR3 DNA: TGTGCCAGCAGCTTAGGTCAGGGATCGTATGATGAGCAGTTCTTC
V gene: TRBV11-3; D gene: TRBD1; clone size: few; J gene: TRBJ2-3; CDR3 protein: CASSLDGTGGSDTQYF; CDR3 DNA: TGTGCCAGCAGCTTAGATGGGACAGGGGGCTCGGATACGCAGTATTTT
V gene: TRBV12-3/TRBV12-4; D gene: TRBD1; clone size: NA; J gene: TRBJ2-1; CDR3 protein: CASSPETGGRYNEQFF; CDR3 DNA: TGTGCCAGCAGTCCGGAGACAGGGGGACGCTACAATGAGCAGTTCTTC
V gene: TRBV7-6; D gene: NA; clone size: few; J gene: TRBJ2-6; CDR3 protein: CASSLAVQGYSGANVLTF; CDR3 DNA: TGTGCCAGCAGCTTAGCTGTCCAGGGATACTCTGGGGCCAACGTCCTGACTTTC
V gene: TRBV7-9; D gene: NA; clone size: many; J gene: TRBJ1-3; CDR3 protein: CATVEGTIYF; CDR3 DNA: TGTGCCACCGTTGAGGGCACCATATATTTT
V gene: TRBV6-5; D gene: NA; clone size: few; J gene: TRBJ1-1; CDR3 protein: CASSRPGAEAFF; CDR3 DNA: TGTGCCAGCAGTCGGCCGGGGGCTGAAGCTTTCTTT
V gene: TRBV10-3; D gene: TRBD2; clone size: many; J gene: TRBJ2-7; CDR3 protein: CAISVGTSGYEQYF; CDR3 DNA: TGTGCCATCAGTGTCGGGACTAGCGGCTACGAGCAGTACTTC
V gene: TRBV11-2; D gene: NA; clone size: many; J gene: TRBJ1-1; CDR3 protein: CASSLDLLGGEAEAFF; CDR3 DNA: TGTGCCAGCAGCTTAGATTTGTTGGGAGGTGAAGCTGAAGCTTTCTTT
V gene: TRBV20-1; D gene: NA; clone size: many; J gene: TRBJ2-7; CDR3 protein: CSATPLYEQYF; CDR3 DNA: TGCAGTGCTACGCCCCTCTACGAGCAGTACTTC
V gene: TRBV30; D gene: NA; clone size: NA; J gene: TRBJ1-1; CDR3 protein: CAWMYLGVNTEAFF; CDR3 DNA: TGTGCCTGGATGTATCTGGGCGTGAACACTGAAGCTTTCTTT
V gene: TRBV4-3; D gene: NA; clone size: few; J gene: TRBJ2-3; CDR3 protein: CASSQDRTRRGTDTQYF; CDR3 DNA: TGCGCCAGCAGCCAAGATCGCACACGGCGGGGCACAGATACGCAGTATTTT
V gene: TRBV12-3/TRBV12-4; D gene: TRBD1; clone size: many; J gene: TRBJ2-7; CDR3 protein: CASSPGQGYEQYF; CDR3 DNA: TGCGCCAGCAGCCCGGGACAGGGTTACGAGCAGTACTTC
V gene: TRBV28; D gene: NA; clone size: NA; J gene: TRBJ2-7; CDR3 protein: CASSFVAWREGTFEQYF; CDR3 DNA: TGTGCCAGCAGTTTTGTGGCGTGGAGGGAAGGTACCTTTGAGCAGTACTTC
V gene: TRBV6-1; D gene: NA; clone size: NA; J gene: TRBJ2-3; CDR3 protein: CASSVSGGDTQYF; CDR3 DNA: TGTGCCAGCAGTGTCTCGGGGGGCGATACGCAGTATTTT